A selection of T cell receptor beta chains follows, all from one sample in a study of T cell changes during pregnancy in multiple sclerosis. Assay: immunoSEQ multiplex PCR; the TCRdb copy retains only in-frame clones and omits some. This table holds some 77,000 clones, under 95% found once. This specimen was peripheral blood, taken after pregnancy. These receptors came from a female donor in good health, enrolled as a control in a pregnancy study. Each CDR3 is given with its conserved first and last residue. Fields, in order: clone size, V gene, D gene, J gene, CDR3 protein, CDR3 DNA. A D gene is named only where the DNA matches it firmly. For some rows the clone size is stated as once, few or many, or as a class when expanded; others skip it.

>once|TRBV4-1|TRBD1|TRBJ2-7
CASSQGGQGLPYYEQYF
TGCGCCAGCAGCCAAGGGGGACAGGGCCTCCCCTACTACGAGCAGTACTTC
>-|TRBV6-1|TRBD2|TRBJ2-7
CASSERGDYIYEQYF
TGTGCCAGCAGTGAACGTGGGGACTACATCTACGAGCAGTACTTC
>-|TRBV11-2|TRBD1|TRBJ2-7
CASSSGGTGGYEQYF
TGTGCCAGCAGCTCGGGGGGGACAGGGGGCTACGAGCAGTACTTC
>-|TRBV7-9|-|TRBJ2-7
CASSSLGGSSYEQYF
TGTGCCAGCAGCTCCCTTGGGGGGTCGTCCTACGAGCAGTACTTC
>-|TRBV28|-|TRBJ2-1
CASSKPSSAQVEQFF
TGTGCCAGCAGTAAGCCGTCTAGCGCCCAGGTCGAGCAGTTCTTC
>-|TRBV18|-|TRBJ2-7
CASSPGPRAYEQYF
TGTGCCAGCTCACCAGGGCCCCGCGCCTACGAGCAGTACTTC
>-|TRBV18|TRBD2|TRBJ2-7
CASSPVAGSYEQYF
TGTGCCAGCTCACCTGTAGCGGGGAGTTACGAGCAGTACTTC
>-|TRBV6-5|-|TRBJ2-6
CASKSVQAGANVLTF
TGTGCCAGCAAGTCCGTCCAGGCTGGGGCCAACGTCCTGACTTTC
>-|TRBV7-9|TRBD2|TRBJ2-1
CASSADGGDEQFF
TGTGCCAGCAGCGCCGACGGGGGGGATGAGCAGTTCTTC
>once|TRBV27|-|TRBJ2-7
CASSFIGGGVVGEQYF
TGTGCCAGCAGTTTCATCGGCGGCGGAGTAGTTGGCGAGCAGTACTTC
>-|TRBV18|-|TRBJ2-7
CASSPEGRPSEQYF
TGTGCCAGCTCACCGGAGGGGCGACCTTCCGAGCAGTACTTC
>-|TRBV6-5|TRBD1|TRBJ1-1
CASWIQGRREAFF
TGTGCCAGCTGGATACAGGGGCGGAGGGAAGCTTTCTTT
>-|TRBV6-5|-|TRBJ1-2
CASSPILNYGYTF
TGTGCCAGCAGCCCTATACTGAACTATGGCTACACCTTC
>-|TRBV27|-|TRBJ2-3
CAIAGRGGEDTQYF
TGTGCCATCGCCGGAAGGGGGGGAGAAGATACGCAGTATTTT
>-|TRBV2|-|TRBJ2-1
CASKRQNGLWGQFF
TGTGCCAGCAAAAGACAGAATGGTTTATGGGGGCAGTTCTTC
>-|TRBV7-3|TRBD2|TRBJ2-1
CASSFGGGNNEQFF
TGTGCCAGCAGCTTTGGGGGGGGGAACAATGAGCAGTTCTTC
>-|TRBV18|-|TRBJ2-2
CASSVDSANTGELFF
TGTGCCAGCTCTGTGGACAGCGCGAACACCGGGGAGCTGTTTTTT
>-|TRBV5-1|TRBD1|TRBJ2-3
CASSPGTGGTDTQYF
TGCGCCAGCAGCCCAGGGACAGGGGGGACAGATACGCAGTATTTT
>-|TRBV5-8|-|TRBJ1-4
CASSRTPAGEKLFF
TGTGCCAGCAGCCGGACGCCCGCGGGGGAAAAACTGTTTTTT
>-|TRBV10-2|-|TRBJ2-5
CASSSGYLETQYF
TGCGCCAGCAGTTCGGGATATCTGGAGACCCAGTACTTC
>-|TRBV9|TRBD1|TRBJ1-2
CASSVRTGDYGYTF
TGTGCCAGCAGCGTTAGGACAGGGGACTATGGCTACACCTTC
>-|TRBV6-6|TRBD1|TRBJ2-3
CASSSGQGTDTQYF
TGTGCCAGCAGTTCCGGACAGGGCACAGATACGCAGTATTTT
>-|TRBV9|-|TRBJ2-2
CASSNRGGPGPGELFF
TGTGCCAGCAGCAACAGGGGGGGGCCGGGTCCCGGGGAGCTGTTTTTT
>-|TRBV11-3|-|TRBJ2-3
CASSLGGSTDTQYF
TGTGCCAGCAGTCTCGGGGGAAGCACAGATACGCAGTATTTT
>-|TRBV10-2|TRBD2|TRBJ2-1
CASMRAGGNNEQFF
TGCGCCAGCATGCGGGCGGGGGGGAACAATGAGCAGTTCTTC
>-|TRBV27|TRBD2|TRBJ2-1
CASRLLADSYNEQFF
TGTGCCAGCAGGCTGCTAGCGGACTCCTACAATGAGCAGTTCTTC
>-|TRBV30|-|TRBJ2-6
CAWIAGGANVLTF
TGTGCCTGGATTGCGGGGGGGGCCAACGTCCTGACTTTC
>-|TRBV5-4|-|TRBJ2-7
CASSRNRDVNEQYF
TGTGCCAGCAGCCGGAACAGGGACGTCAACGAGCAGTACTTC
>-|TRBV27|-|TRBJ2-1
CASSLWLADEQFF
TGTGCCAGCAGTTTATGGCTAGCTGATGAGCAGTTCTTC
>-|TRBV7-3|TRBD2|TRBJ2-7
CASSLGRGDEQYF
TGTGCCAGCAGCTTAGGGCGGGGGGACGAGCAGTACTTC
>-|TRBV2|-|TRBJ2-5
CASSTRTQETQYF
TGTGCCAGCAGTACTAGGACCCAAGAGACCCAGTACTTC
>once|TRBV7-9|TRBD1|TRBJ2-7
CASSFAGTEHEQYF
TGTGCCAGCAGTTTCGCCGGGACAGAACACGAGCAGTACTTC
>-|TRBV27|-|TRBJ2-3
CASGPWQIRTDTQYF
TGTGCCAGCGGTCCGTGGCAGATCCGCACAGATACGCAGTATTTT
>-|TRBV6-5|-|TRBJ1-5
CASSLRVGQPQHF
TGTGCCAGCAGTTTGCGGGTGGGACAGCCCCAGCATTTT
>-|TRBV23-1|-|TRBJ2-7
CASSHTIKPRKPPYEQYF
TGCGCCAGCAGTCACACAATCAAGCCCAGGAAGCCCCCATACGAGCAGTACTTC
>-|TRBV6-6|-|TRBJ2-7
CASSYSTYEQYF
TGTGCCAGCAGTTACTCGACATACGAGCAGTACTTC
>-|TRBV19|TRBD1|TRBJ1-2
CASSILGVQGALGYTF
TGTGCCAGTAGTATCTTAGGGGTGCAGGGGGCGCTTGGCTACACCTTC
>-|TRBV2|TRBD2|TRBJ2-5
CASSFSGLVTQYF
TGTGCCAGCAGTTTTTCGGGACTAGTGACCCAGTACTTC
>once|TRBV4-1|TRBD1|TRBJ2-5
CASSHGPRDRRETQYF
TGCGCCAGCAGCCATGGGCCCCGGGACAGGAGAGAGACCCAGTACTTC
>-|TRBV19|-|TRBJ1-5
CASSIDLEDQPQHF
TGTGCCAGTAGTATAGATCTAGAAGATCAGCCCCAGCATTTT
>-|TRBV10-1|-|TRBJ2-7
CASSEMEKDEQYF
TGCGCCAGCAGTGAGATGGAGAAAGACGAGCAGTACTTC
>-|TRBV2|TRBD2|TRBJ2-1
CASNQRGDGNEQFF
TGTGCCAGCAACCAGCGGGGGGATGGGAATGAGCAGTTCTTC
>once|TRBV6-5|TRBD1|TRBJ1-5
CASRERGPRDQPQHF
TGTGCCAGCAGGGAAAGGGGGCCTCGTGATCAGCCCCAGCATTTT
>-|TRBV14|-|TRBJ1-3
CASSPQTVLTGNTIYF
TGTGCCAGCAGCCCCCAGACAGTCCTGACTGGAAACACCATATATTTT
>once|TRBV4-2|-|TRBJ2-1
CASSQASGRKSHEQFF
TGTGCCAGCAGCCAAGCGAGTGGGAGAAAATCTCATGAGCAGTTCTTC
>-|TRBV4-3|-|TRBJ1-5
CASSQDLARGAAEYSNQPQHF
TGCGCCAGCAGCCAAGATTTGGCTCGGGGGGCGGCAGAATATAGCAATCAGCCCCAGCATTTT